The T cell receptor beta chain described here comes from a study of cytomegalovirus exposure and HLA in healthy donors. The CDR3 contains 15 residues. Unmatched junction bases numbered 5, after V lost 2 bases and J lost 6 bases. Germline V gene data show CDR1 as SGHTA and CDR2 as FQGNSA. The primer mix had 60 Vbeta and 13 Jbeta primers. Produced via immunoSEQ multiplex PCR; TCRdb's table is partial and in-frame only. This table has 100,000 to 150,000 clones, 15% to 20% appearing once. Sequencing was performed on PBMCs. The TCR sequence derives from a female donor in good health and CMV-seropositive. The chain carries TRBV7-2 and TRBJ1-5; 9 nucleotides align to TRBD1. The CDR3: CASSLSGQGGQPQHF. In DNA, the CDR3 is TGTGCCAGCAGCTTATCGGGACAGGGTGGTCAGCCCCAGCATTTT.